This is a list of T cell receptor beta chains from one sample in a study of patients and donors after allogeneic stem cell transplantation. TCRdb reprocessed the RT-PCR reads via MiXCR and lists one record per CDR3 protein. The top ten hold 5% to 6.5% of the sample, which has about 960,000 distinct CDR3 sequences, 15% to 20% seen once. The source material was blood, either unsorted or a sorted T cell fraction (not recorded which). The origin of the receptors is a human donor who was either an allogeneic HSCT recipient or a stem cell or donor lymphocyte infusion donor (not recorded which). It is not recorded whose cells these are; they may come from a transplant donor. The CDR3 runs from the conserved cysteine through the conserved F or W. The D gene is left open where the match is weak. Not all rows give a size; the values are once, few, many and, for expanded clones, a class.

J gene	V gene	clone size	D gene	CDR3 protein	CDR3 DNA
TRBJ2-1	TRBV9	few	NA	CASSVELLFGEQFF	TGTGCCAGCAGCGTAGAGTTATTATTCGGTGAGCAGTTCTTC
TRBJ2-7	TRBV10-3	NA	TRBD2	CAISEGTSGSWYEQYF	TGTGCCATCAGTGAGGGGACTAGCGGGAGTTGGTACGAGCAGTACTTC
TRBJ2-3	TRBV7-9	few	TRBD2	CASSLAGPSGDTQYF	TGTGCCAGCAGCTTAGCCGGGCCTAGCGGAGATACGCAGTATTTT
TRBJ1-1	TRBV6-1	NA	NA	CASTMGQLNTEAFF	TGTGCCAGCACGATGGGACAATTGAACACTGAAGCTTTCTTT
TRBJ2-1	TRBV2	once	TRBD2	CASRPRSGGTYNEQFF	TGTGCCAGCAGACCCCGGTCGGGGGGGACCTACAATGAGCAGTTCTTC
TRBJ1-1	TRBV3-1	few	TRBD1	CASSQTDRVGAEAFF	TGTGCCAGCAGCCAGACCGACAGGGTCGGGGCTGAAGCTTTCTTT
TRBJ1-4	TRBV4-2	NA	NA	CASSLTLNEKLFF	TGTGCCAGCAGCCTGACCCTCAATGAAAAACTGTTTTTT
TRBJ1-1	TRBV30	NA	NA	CAWSVRSQVNTEAFF	TGTGCCTGGAGTGTTAGGAGTCAGGTGAACACTGAAGCTTTCTTT
TRBJ2-7	TRBV2	NA	NA	CASKERPDEQYF	TGTGCCAGCAAGGAGCGACCCGACGAGCAGTACTTC
TRBJ2-5	TRBV6-2/TRBV6-3	once	TRBD2	CASSAGLAGGLGETQYF	TGTGCCAGCAGCGCGGGACTAGCGGGGGGCTTGGGAGAGACCCAGTACTTC
TRBJ2-2	TRBV20-1	NA	NA	CSASIRGHTGELFF	TGCAGTGCTAGCATCAGGGGACACACCGGGGAGCTGTTTTTT
TRBJ2-1	TRBV7-7	NA	TRBD1	CASSPSDREAYNEQFF	TGTGCCAGCAGCCCCTCGGACAGGGAGGCCTACAATGAGCAGTTCTTC
TRBJ2-5	TRBV7-2	NA	TRBD2	CASSKSSGGQETQYF	TGTGCCAGCAGCAAGAGCAGCGGGGGCCAAGAGACCCAGTACTTC
TRBJ2-7	TRBV5-1	few	NA	CASSTGLGTYEQYF	TGCGCCAGCAGCACAGGGTTAGGCACCTACGAGCAGTACTTC
TRBJ2-2	TRBV10-3	many	NA	CAIREVAALNTGELFF	TGTGCCATCAGGGAGGTAGCAGCCCTGAACACCGGGGAGCTGTTTTTT
TRBJ2-1	TRBV6-1	few	NA	CASARGSGYNEQFF	TGTGCCAGCGCACGTGGTAGCGGCTACAATGAGCAGTTCTTC
TRBJ2-5	TRBV5-1	many	TRBD2	CASSGTNAWTQYF	TGCGCCAGCAGCGGGACTAACGCCTGGACCCAGTACTTC
TRBJ2-5	TRBV7-3	NA	TRBD2	CASSSRGRGVGETQYF	TGTGCCAGCAGCTCTCGCGGGAGAGGCGTAGGAGAGACCCAGTACTTC
TRBJ2-1	TRBV5-6	few	NA	CASSLVGPKGNEQFF	TGTGCCAGCAGCTTGGTGGGACCCAAAGGGAATGAGCAGTTCTTC
TRBJ2-7	TRBV30	NA	NA	CAWRRRLTSSYEQYF	TGTGCCTGGCGTCGGCGTCTCACTAGCTCCTACGAGCAGTACTTC
TRBJ2-1	TRBV5-6	NA	TRBD1	CASSVKSDRGGNEQFF	TGTGCCAGCAGCGTGAAGAGCGACAGGGGCGGCAATGAGCAGTTCTTC
TRBJ1-5	TRBV6-2/TRBV6-3	NA	NA	CASSYRVVGPQHF	TGTGCCAGCAGTTATAGGGTCGTGGGGCCCCAGCATTTT
TRBJ1-2	TRBV4-3	few	TRBD1	CASSQDYRDSYGYTF	TGCGCCAGCAGCCAAGACTACCGGGACAGCTATGGCTACACCTTC
TRBJ1-2	TRBV10-3	NA	NA	CAISEGGSGYTF	TGTGCCATCAGTGAGGGGGGGTCTGGCTACACCTTC
TRBJ2-6	TRBV5-1	few	NA	CASTGSSASGANVLTF	TGCGCCAGCACAGGATCATCGGCGTCTGGGGCCAACGTCCTGACTTTC
TRBJ2-7	TRBV29-1	few	NA	CSVAGTVSYEQYF	TGCAGCGTAGCCGGGACGGTCTCCTACGAGCAGTACTTC
TRBJ2-1	TRBV4-1	few	NA	CASTSGYNEQFF	TGCGCCAGCACTTCGGGATACAATGAGCAGTTCTTC
TRBJ2-5	TRBV9	NA	TRBD2	CASSALTSRAKETQYF	TGTGCCAGCAGCGCCCTGACTAGCCGCGCCAAAGAGACCCAGTACTTC